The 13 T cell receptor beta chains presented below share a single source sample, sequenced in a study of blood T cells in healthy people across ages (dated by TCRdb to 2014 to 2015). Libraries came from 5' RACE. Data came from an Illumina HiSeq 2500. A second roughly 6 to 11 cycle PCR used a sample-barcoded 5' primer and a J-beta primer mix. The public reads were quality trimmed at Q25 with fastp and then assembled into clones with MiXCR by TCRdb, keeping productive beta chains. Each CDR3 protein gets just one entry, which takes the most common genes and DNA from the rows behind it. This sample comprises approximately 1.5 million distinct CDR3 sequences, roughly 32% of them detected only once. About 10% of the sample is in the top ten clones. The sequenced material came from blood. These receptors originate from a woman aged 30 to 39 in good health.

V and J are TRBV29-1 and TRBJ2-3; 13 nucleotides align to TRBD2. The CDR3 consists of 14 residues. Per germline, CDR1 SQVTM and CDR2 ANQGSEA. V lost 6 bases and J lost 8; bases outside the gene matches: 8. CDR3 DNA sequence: TGCAGCGTGAAGGGACTAGCGGGGACGGGTACGCAGTATTTT. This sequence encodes CSVKGLAGTGTQYF.

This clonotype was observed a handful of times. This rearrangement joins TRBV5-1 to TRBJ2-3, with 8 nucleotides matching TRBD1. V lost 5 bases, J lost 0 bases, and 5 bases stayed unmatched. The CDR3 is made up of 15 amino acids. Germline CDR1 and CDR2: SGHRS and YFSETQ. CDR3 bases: TGCGCCAGCAGACGCGGACAGGGTAGCACAGATACGCAGTATTTT. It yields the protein CASRRGQGSTDTQYF. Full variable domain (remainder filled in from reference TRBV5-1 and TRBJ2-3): KAGVTQTPRYLIKTRGQQVTLSCSPISGHRSVSWYQQTPGQGLQFLFEYFSETQRNKGNFPGRFSGRQFSNSRSEMNVSTLELGDSALYLCASRRGQGSTDTQYFGPGTRLTVL.

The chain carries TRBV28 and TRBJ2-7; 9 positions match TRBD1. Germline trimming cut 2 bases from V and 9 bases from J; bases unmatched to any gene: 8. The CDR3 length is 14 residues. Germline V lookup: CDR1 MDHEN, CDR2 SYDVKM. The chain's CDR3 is CASSLGTGLMGQYF. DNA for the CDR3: TGTGCCAGCAGTTTAGGGACAGGGTTAATGGGGCAGTACTTC.

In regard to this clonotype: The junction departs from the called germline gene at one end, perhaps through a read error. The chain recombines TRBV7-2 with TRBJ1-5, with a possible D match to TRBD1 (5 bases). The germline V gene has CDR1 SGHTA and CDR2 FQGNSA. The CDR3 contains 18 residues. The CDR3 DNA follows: TGTGCCAACAGCTTAAGACCTCCCCCGACAGTCACCAATCAGCCCCGGCATTTT. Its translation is CANSLRPPPTVTNQPRHF.

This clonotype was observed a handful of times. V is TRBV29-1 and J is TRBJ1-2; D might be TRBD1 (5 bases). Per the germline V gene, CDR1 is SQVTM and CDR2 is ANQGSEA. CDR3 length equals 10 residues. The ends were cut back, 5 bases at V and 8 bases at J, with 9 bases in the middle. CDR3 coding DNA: TGCAGCGTTCCAGGGTGGGGCTACACCTTC. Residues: CSVPGWGYTF.

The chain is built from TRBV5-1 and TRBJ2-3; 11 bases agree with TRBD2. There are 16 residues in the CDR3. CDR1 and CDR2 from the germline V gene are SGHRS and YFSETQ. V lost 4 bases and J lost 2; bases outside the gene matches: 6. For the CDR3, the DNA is TGCGCCAGCAGCATGGGACTAGCGGTACCCACAGATACGCAGTATTTT. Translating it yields CASSMGLAVPTDTQYF. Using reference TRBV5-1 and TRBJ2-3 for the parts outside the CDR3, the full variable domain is KAGVTQTPRYLIKTRGQQVTLSCSPISGHRSVSWYQQTPGQGLQFLFEYFSETQRNKGNFPGRFSGRQFSNSRSEMNVSTLELGDSALYLCASSMGLAVPTDTQYFGPGTRLTVL.

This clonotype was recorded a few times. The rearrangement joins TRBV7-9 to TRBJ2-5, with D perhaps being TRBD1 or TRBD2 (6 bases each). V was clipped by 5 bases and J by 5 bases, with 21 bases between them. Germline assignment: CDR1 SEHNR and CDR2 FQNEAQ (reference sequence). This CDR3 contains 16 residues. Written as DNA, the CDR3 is TGTGCCAGCAGCCCAATTGGAGGGGGATCCGCCGAGACCCAGTACTTC. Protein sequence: CASSPIGGGSAETQYF.

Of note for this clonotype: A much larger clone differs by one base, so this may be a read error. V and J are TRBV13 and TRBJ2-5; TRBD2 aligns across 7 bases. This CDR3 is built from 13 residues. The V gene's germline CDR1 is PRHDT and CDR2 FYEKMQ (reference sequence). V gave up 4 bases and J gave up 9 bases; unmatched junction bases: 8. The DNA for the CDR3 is TGTGCCAGCAGCTCGGGACTTCGGGAGGCCCAGTACTTC. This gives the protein CASSSGLREAQYF. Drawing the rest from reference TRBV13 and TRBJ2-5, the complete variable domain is AAGVIQSPRHLIKEKRETATLKCYPIPRHDTVYWYQQGPGQDPQFLISFYEKMQSDKGSIPDRFSAQQFSDYHSELNMSSLELGDSALYFCASSSGLREAQYFGPGTRLLVL.

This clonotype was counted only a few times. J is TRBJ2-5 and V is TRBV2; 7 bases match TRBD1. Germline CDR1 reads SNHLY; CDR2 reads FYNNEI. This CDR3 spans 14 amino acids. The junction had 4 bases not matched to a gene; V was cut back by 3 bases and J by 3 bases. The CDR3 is CASSDDRVEETQYF. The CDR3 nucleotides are TGTGCCAGCAGTGACGACAGGGTTGAAGAGACCCAGTACTTC.

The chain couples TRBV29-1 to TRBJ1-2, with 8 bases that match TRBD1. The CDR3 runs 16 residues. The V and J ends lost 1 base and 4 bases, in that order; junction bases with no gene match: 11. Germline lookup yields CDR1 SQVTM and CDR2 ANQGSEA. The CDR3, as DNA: TGCAGCGTTGAAGGTAGCAGGGGGCTGGAGGGCTATGGCTACACCTTC. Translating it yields CSVEGSRGLEGYGYTF. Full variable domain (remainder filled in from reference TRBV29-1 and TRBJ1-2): SAVISQKPSRDICQRGTSLTIQCQVDSQVTMMFWYRQQPGQSLTLIATANQGSEATYESGFVIDKFPISRPNLTFSTLTVSNMSPEDSSIYLCSVEGSRGLEGYGYTFGSGTRLTVV.

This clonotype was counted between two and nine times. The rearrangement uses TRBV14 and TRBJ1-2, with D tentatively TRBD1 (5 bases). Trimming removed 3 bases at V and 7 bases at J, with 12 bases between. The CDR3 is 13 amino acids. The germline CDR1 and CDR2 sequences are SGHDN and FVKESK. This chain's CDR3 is CASSQADGGGYTF. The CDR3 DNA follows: TGTGCCAGCAGCCAGGCCGACGGGGGTGGCTACACCTTC.

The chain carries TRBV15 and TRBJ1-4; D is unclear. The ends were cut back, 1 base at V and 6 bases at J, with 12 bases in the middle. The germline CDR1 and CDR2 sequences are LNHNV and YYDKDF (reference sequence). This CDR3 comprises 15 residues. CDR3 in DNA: TGTGCCACCAGCAGAGGTTCGGGAGCAGATGAAAAACTGTTTTTT. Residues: CATSRGSGADEKLFF.

The CDR3 DNA sequence: TGTGCCAGCAGGATGGATGGACTAGCGGGACGAGAGCAGTTCTTC. Its translation is CASRMDGLAGREQFF. The chain joins TRBV27 to TRBJ2-1; 12 bases align to TRBD2. The J segment lost 10 bases and the V segment lost 6 bases, leaving 10 bases of the junction unmatched. Germline V CDR1 and CDR2: MNHEY, SMNVEV (reference sequence). The CDR3 runs 15 residues.